This TCR beta chain was sequenced in a study of blood T cell repertoires in COVID-19. Study-level information: Acute and convalescent COVID-19 samples came from the United States, Italy and Spain. PBMCs, B-cell-depleted T cells, or T cells were the source of the cDNA or gDNA that made up the material.

From germline, CDR1 is LGHNA and CDR2 YSLEER. The CDR3 is 19 residues long. The trim removed 3 bases at V and 0 bases at J, leaving 5 bases unmatched. Clones were sequenced by immunoSEQ multiplex PCR, and TCRdb holds only the in-frame ones, with some missing. The sample has about 260,000 clones, around 87% seen once. The sample taken for sequencing was peripheral blood. This TCR derives from a woman aged 45-60 years with acute or convalescent COVID-19. The chain combines TRBV4-3 with TRBJ2-1; 16 bases are a match to TRBD2. The CDR3 nucleotides are TGCGCCAGCAGCCAGGGACTAGCGGGAGGGCTCAGCTCCTACAATGAGCAGTTCTTC. It yields the protein CASSQGLAGGLSSYNEQFF.